Listed below are T cell receptor beta chains from one sample, sequenced in a study of identifying expanded T cells in peripheral blood. Method: immunoSEQ multiplex PCR; TCRdb's copy keeps in-frame clones and lacks some. Here the sample spans approximately 97,000 clones, about 91% being singletons. The sequencing sample was made of blood. These receptor sequences come from a person aged 18-70 years in good health. Each CDR3 is given with its conserved first and last residue. D genes are given only for firm matches. Clone size appears in some rows only: once, few, many, or a class for an expanded clone.

TRBJ1-2 | TRBD1 | TRBV27 | 15 | NA | TGTGCCAGCAGTTTAGTCGGACAGGGCAACTATGGCTACACCTTC | CASSLVGQGNYGYTF
TRBJ2-5 | NA | TRBV10-3 | 12 | NA | TGTGCCATCAAGGGAGCACAAGAGACCCAGTACTTC | CAIKGAQETQYF
TRBJ1-4 | NA | TRBV4-3 | 14 | NA | TGCGCCAGCAGCCAAGATAAGAACCACCGGGAACTGTTTTTT | CASSQDKNHRELFF
TRBJ2-1 | TRBD2 | TRBV7-6 | 15 | few | TGTGCCAGCAGCTCGCGGGGGGGCAACTACAATGAGCAGTTCTTC | CASSSRGGNYNEQFF
TRBJ2-7 | TRBD2 | TRBV18 | 16 | NA | TGTGCCAGCTCACCCCCACTAGCGGGAGGGTTATACGAGCAGTACTTC | CASSPPLAGGLYEQYF
TRBJ2-2 | NA | TRBV11-3 | 13 | NA | TGTGCCAGCAGGGATTCGAACACCGGGGAGCTGTTTTTT | CASRDSNTGELFF
TRBJ1-1 | NA | TRBV23-1 | 11 | NA | TGCGCCAGATTAAACAGGGAAGTGACTTTCTTT | CARLNREVTFF
TRBJ1-1 | NA | TRBV5-1 | 16 | NA | TGCGCCAGCAGCTCGGCGGGGGGCGAATTAGGCACTGAAGCTTTCTTT | CASSSAGGELGTEAFF
TRBJ2-3 | NA | TRBV27 | 16 | NA | TGTGACTTCAATTCCCGGGGCCCCCCTAGCACAGATACGCAGTATTTT | CDFNSRGPPSTDTQYF
TRBJ2-7 | NA | TRBV29-1 | 14 | NA | TGCAGCGTCGAGTACGGACGGCCGGGGAACGAGCAGTACTTC | CSVEYGRPGNEQYF
TRBJ2-3 | NA | TRBV4-1 | 16 | NA | TGCGCCAGCAGCCAAGATCCGGCCAGGGCCACAGATACGCAGTATTTT | CASSQDPARATDTQYF
TRBJ2-7 | NA | TRBV18 | 14 | NA | TGTGCCAGCTCACCGGGAGCAGAACCTTACGAGCAGTACTTC | CASSPGAEPYEQYF
TRBJ2-7 | NA | TRBV7-9 | 13 | few | TGTGCCAGCAGCCCCTCTAGTACATGGGTGCAGTACTTC | CASSPSSTWVQYF
TRBJ2-3 | NA | TRBV19 | 16 | NA | TGTGCCAGTAGTATGGTCCCCCAGGGATCCACAGATACGCAGTATTTT | CASSMVPQGSTDTQYF
TRBJ1-1 | NA | TRBV6-5 | 13 | NA | TGTGCCAGTACCTCATCGGGCGAGAGGGAAGCTTTCTTT | CASTSSGEREAFF
TRBJ2-2 | TRBD2 | TRBV6-4 | 15 | NA | TGTGCCAGCAGTGACGAGGCTAGCGGGGGCAGGGAGCTGTTTTTT | CASSDEASGGRELFF
TRBJ2-7 | TRBD2 | TRBV7-9 | 16 | NA | TGTGCCAGCAGCTCCGCCGGACTAGCGGGAGCCTACGAGCAGTACTTC | CASSSAGLAGAYEQYF
TRBJ1-1 | NA | TRBV29-1 | 14 | NA | TGCAGCGTTGTTCTGTCCACCAGGAACACTGAAGCTTTCTTT | CSVVLSTRNTEAFF
TRBJ2-1 | TRBD2 | TRBV10-1 | 16 | NA | TGCGCCAGCAGTGGACTAGCGGGAGACTCCTACAATGAGCAGTTCTTC | CASSGLAGDSYNEQFF
TRBJ2-3 | NA | TRBV4-1 | 12 | NA | TGCGCCAGCAGCCAGCATACAGATACGCAGTATTTT | CASSQHTDTQYF
TRBJ1-1 | TRBD1 | TRBV18 | 14 | NA | TGTGCCAGCTCCCTTGGACAGGGGAACACTGAAGCTTTCTTT | CASSLGQGNTEAFF
TRBJ2-7 | NA | TRBV5-1 | 13 | NA | TGCGCCAGCAGCTGGTTGGCGGGTGGGGAGCAGTACTTC | CASSWLAGGEQYF
TRBJ1-3 | NA | TRBV13 | 13 | NA | TGTGCCAGCAGCTTAGGATCTGGAAACACCATATATTTT | CASSLGSGNTIYF
TRBJ2-1 | NA | TRBV7-9 | 12 | NA | TGTGCCAGCAGCATACAGTCCCGGGAGCAGTTCTTC | CASSIQSREQFF
TRBJ1-3 | NA | TRBV7-2 | 13 | few | TGTGCCAGCAGCTTGTTCGGGAGGGACACCATATATTTT | CASSLFGRDTIYF
TRBJ2-2 | TRBD1 | TRBV4-2 | 17 | once | TGTGCCAGCAGTCAAGAATTCGTCAGGGGGCGACGTGGGGAGCTGTTTTTT | CASSQEFVRGRRGELFF
TRBJ1-4 | NA | TRBV18 | 16 | once | TGTGCCAGCTCACCCGACGCAACCGGGTTTGGGGAAAAACTGTTTTTT | CASSPDATGFGEKLFF
TRBJ1-3 | TRBD1 | TRBV5-1 | 16 | NA | TGCGCCAGCAGCGAGGGACAGGCGAGCTCTGGAAACACCATATATTTT | CASSEGQASSGNTIYF